This TCR beta chain was obtained from a study of identical twins. A single record per CDR3 protein comes from TCRdb applying MiXCR to the 5' RACE reads. Of 450,000 or so distinct CDR3 sequences in the sample, 14% were seen once. Study-level results: For cord blood, abundant beta clonotypes had fewer insertions, unlike memory repertoires, which showed none. A partial confounding effect on zero-insertion analyses could come from invariant MAIT and iNKT cells. The same donors were not followed; conclusions instead depended on cross-sectional statistical analysis.

This clonotype was seen at least ten times. The antigen is unknown. V shed 6 bases, J shed 6 bases, and the junction held 6 bases outside the gene matches. This CDR3 spans 14 amino acids. The germline CDR1 and CDR2 sequences are MNHNS and SASEGT. These data were also reused for a study on yellow fever vaccine responses in identical twins.

The source is a woman aged 18-29 years in good health. The sequenced material came from CD4+ T cells sorted from blood. The V gene is TRBV6-1, the J gene TRBJ2-3; TRBD1 agrees at 10 bases. CDR3 in DNA: TGTGCCAGCAGCTCGACAGGGGGCCGGGATACGCAGTATTTT. This translates into CASSSTGGRDTQYF.